The rows below give T cell receptor beta chains drawn from one sample of a study of STAT3 mutations in large granular lymphocyte leukemia. The data were produced by immunoSEQ multiplex PCR, yet TCRdb's version contains in-frame clones alone and is incomplete. Of under 35,000 clones listed, approximately 80% were seen once; the top ten hold approximately 30%. Sequencing input: peripheral blood mononuclear cells. The receptors stem from a woman aged 45-65 years with T-cell large granular lymphocyte leukemia. Some clones in this sample may be carry-over from other donors' samples. Both conserved end residues are part of each CDR3. Fields, in order: D gene, clone size, J gene, V gene, CDR3 protein, CDR3 DNA. The D gene is left open where the match is weak. Part of the rows lack a size; the others show once, few, many or a class for expanded clones.

d_call: TRBD2
clone_size: once
j_call: TRBJ2-3
v_call: TRBV30
cdr3_aa: CAWSVSGRYTDTQYF
cdr3_nt: TGTGCCTGGAGTGTAAGCGGGAGATACACAGATACGCAGTATTTT

d_call: TRBD1
clone_size: few
j_call: TRBJ2-7
v_call: TRBV28
cdr3_aa: CASISTGSSYEQYF
cdr3_nt: TGTGCCAGCATATCGACAGGGAGCTCCTACGAGCAGTACTTC

d_call: .
clone_size: .
j_call: TRBJ1-5
v_call: TRBV28
cdr3_aa: CASSFLGSGQPQHF
cdr3_nt: TGTGCCAGCAGTTTCTTGGGGTCGGGCCAGCCCCAGCATTTT

d_call: .
clone_size: .
j_call: TRBJ2-5
v_call: TRBV29-1
cdr3_aa: CSVALTIQETQYF
cdr3_nt: TGCAGCGTTGCCCTAACAATCCAAGAGACCCAGTACTTC

d_call: .
clone_size: once
j_call: TRBJ2-4
v_call: TRBV30
cdr3_aa: CAWSLGPPGAKNIQYF
cdr3_nt: TGTGCCTGGAGTTTGGGTCCCCCCGGGGCCAAAAACATTCAGTACTTC

d_call: TRBD1
clone_size: .
j_call: TRBJ2-7
v_call: TRBV28
cdr3_aa: CASSLFRDSSYEQYF
cdr3_nt: TGTGCCAGCAGTCTCTTTCGGGACAGCTCCTACGAGCAGTACTTC

d_call: .
clone_size: .
j_call: TRBJ1-2
v_call: TRBV19
cdr3_aa: CASSNERGYTF
cdr3_nt: TGTGCCAGTAGTAACGAACGTGGCTACACCTTC

d_call: .
clone_size: .
j_call: TRBJ2-3
v_call: TRBV6-6
cdr3_aa: CASRLRERYTDTQYF
cdr3_nt: TGTGCCAGCAGACTCCGTGAGCGGTACACAGATACGCAGTATTTT

d_call: TRBD1
clone_size: .
j_call: TRBJ1-1
v_call: TRBV29-1
cdr3_aa: CSVGSGGATTEAFF
cdr3_nt: TGCAGCGTTGGATCAGGGGGCGCGACCACTGAAGCTTTCTTT

d_call: TRBD2
clone_size: once
j_call: TRBJ2-3
v_call: TRBV5-1
cdr3_aa: CASSLGNSGGTDTQYF
cdr3_nt: TGCGCCAGCAGTTTGGGTAATAGCGGGGGCACAGATACGCAGTATTTT

d_call: TRBD2
clone_size: .
j_call: TRBJ2-1
v_call: TRBV7-2
cdr3_aa: CATGTTPYNEQFF
cdr3_nt: TGTGCCACCGGGACTACCCCCTACAATGAGCAGTTCTTC

d_call: .
clone_size: .
j_call: TRBJ2-3
v_call: TRBV19
cdr3_aa: CASSIERQGSTDTQYF
cdr3_nt: TGTGCCAGTAGTATAGAGAGGCAGGGTAGCACAGATACGCAGTATTTT

d_call: .
clone_size: .
j_call: TRBJ2-1
v_call: TRBV7-9
cdr3_aa: CASSPRDNEQFF
cdr3_nt: TGTGCCAGCAGCCCCAGGGATAATGAGCAGTTCTTC

d_call: .
clone_size: .
j_call: TRBJ2-1
v_call: TRBV5-4
cdr3_aa: CASSPPYTSPNEQFF
cdr3_nt: TGTGCCAGCAGCCCACCTTATACTAGCCCCAATGAGCAGTTCTTC

d_call: .
clone_size: .
j_call: TRBJ2-1
v_call: TRBV28
cdr3_aa: CASSFTQGFSYNEQFF
cdr3_nt: TGTGCCAGCAGTTTCACCCAGGGCTTCTCCTACAATGAGCAGTTCTTC

d_call: .
clone_size: few
j_call: TRBJ2-3
v_call: TRBV7-3
cdr3_aa: CASSLLSMDTQYF
cdr3_nt: TGTGCCAGCAGCTTACTGTCCATGGATACGCAGTATTTT

d_call: .
clone_size: .
j_call: TRBJ2-4
v_call: TRBV5-1
cdr3_aa: CASKAGQPLAKNIQYF
cdr3_nt: TGCGCCAGCAAGGCGGGACAACCCTTAGCCAAAAACATTCAGTACTTC

d_call: .
clone_size: .
j_call: TRBJ1-1
v_call: TRBV19
cdr3_aa: CASIAATEAFF
cdr3_nt: TGTGCCAGTATTGCGGCCACTGAAGCTTTCTTT

d_call: TRBD2
clone_size: .
j_call: TRBJ2-3
v_call: TRBV9
cdr3_aa: CASSPNHGLAGMDTQYF
cdr3_nt: TGTGCCAGCAGCCCTAACCACGGACTAGCGGGAATGGATACGCAGTATTTT

d_call: .
clone_size: .
j_call: TRBJ2-5
v_call: TRBV7-7
cdr3_aa: CASSLGSVGGRETQYF
cdr3_nt: TGTGCTAGCAGCTTAGGGTCCGTGGGAGGAAGGGAGACCCAGTACTTC

d_call: .
clone_size: once
j_call: TRBJ2-7
v_call: TRBV6-6
cdr3_aa: CASSYASVAYEQYF
cdr3_nt: TGTGCCAGCAGTTACGCTAGCGTTGCCTACGAGCAGTACTTC